What follows are 11 T cell receptor beta chains derived from one specimen sequenced in a study of blood T cells in healthy people across ages. It was with a sample-barcoded 5' primer and a J-beta primer mix that a second PCR of about 7 to 12 cycles was run. TCRdb ran MiXCR on the 5' RACE reads and lists one entry per CDR3 protein. The sample consists of hundreds of thousands of distinct CDR3 sequences, less than 35% of them appearing once. Input material: blood. The receptor source for this set is a woman older than 75 in good health.

J is TRBJ2-3 and V is TRBV5-1, with 10 bases fitting TRBD2. J gave up 0 bases and V 4 bases, and 5 bases lay outside the gene matches. Germline CDR1 reads SGHRS; CDR2 reads YFSETQ. There are 16 residues in the CDR3. The CDR3 sequence is CASSRTGLASTDTQYF. For the CDR3, the DNA is TGCGCCAGCAGCCGGACGGGACTAGCGAGCACAGATACGCAGTATTTT.

This clonotype has a single count. The V call is TRBV30, the J call TRBJ1-5; TRBD1 matches 10 bases. V was clipped by 7 bases and J by 4 bases; unmatched bases: 7. The CDR3 is 14 amino acids. Germline CDR1 GTSNPN, CDR2 SVGIG (reference sequence). The CDR3 is CASRDRGWNQPQHF. The DNA of the CDR3 is TGTGCCTCCCGGGACAGGGGTTGGAATCAGCCCCAGCATTTT.

The chain recombines TRBV7-2 with TRBJ2-6; the D is unclear. CDR1 and CDR2 from the germline V gene are SGHTA and FQGNSA. The CDR3 runs 16 residues. The V and J ends lost 6 bases and 0 bases respectively, with 12 bases between them. CDR3 loop: CASRGLLISGANVLTF. The DNA for the CDR3 is TGTGCCAGCAGAGGGTTACTGATCTCTGGGGCCAACGTCCTGACTTTC.

This clonotype was observed a few times. A read error is possible here, since a much larger clone lies one base away. V and J are TRBV6-6 and TRBJ2-7; tentative D call: TRBD1 (6 bases). V was pared by 6 bases and J by 7 bases, with 25 bases between. The CDR3 is made up of 16 amino acids. From germline, CDR1 is MNHNY and CDR2 SVGAGI (reference sequence). The CDR3 sequence is CASRGYDRWLYNEQYF. DNA of the CDR3: TGTGCCAGCAGGGGATACGACAGGTGGCTTTACAATGAGCAGTACTTC.

J is TRBJ1-4 and V is TRBV6-5, with 8 bases matching TRBD1. Germline CDR1 and CDR2: MNHEY and SVGAGI. The CDR3 spans 16 residues. V was clipped by 4 bases and J by 4 bases; unmatched bases: 8. In nucleotides, the CDR3 is TGTGCCAGCAGTTCCCTAGGACAGGGTAGTAATGAAAAACTGTTTTTT. This translates into CASSSLGQGSNEKLFF.

This clonotype was counted many times. The gene calls are TRBV5-1 and TRBJ2-7; tentative D call: TRBD2 (5 bases). The germline CDR1 and CDR2 sequences are SGHRS and YFSETQ. The ends were cut back, 0 bases at V and 1 base at J, with 11 bases in the middle. The CDR3 has 15 residues. The CDR3: CASSLEEGVSYEQYF. CDR3 DNA: TGCGCCAGCAGCTTGGAAGAGGGAGTATCCTACGAGCAGTACTTC.

This clonotype has a count of ten or more. The chain carries TRBV6-2 or TRBV6-3 and TRBJ2-1; 10 bases line up with TRBD1. V was clipped by 2 bases and J by 5 bases; unmatched bases: 3. The CDR3 contains 15 residues. In germline, CDR1 is MNHEY, CDR2 SVGEGT. CDR3 nucleotides: TGTGCCAGCAGTTACGGGACAGGGGTTGACAATGAGCAGTTCTTC. As protein: CASSYGTGVDNEQFF.

This clonotype was seen at least ten times. V is TRBV20-1 and J is TRBJ2-7, with 7 bases lining up with TRBD2. V was pared by 3 bases and J by 3 bases, with 5 bases of the junction left unmatched. The CDR3 has 13 amino acids. From germline, CDR1 is DFQATT and CDR2 SNEGSKA (reference sequence). This CDR3 reads CSASPSGDYEQYF. CDR3 DNA sequence: TGCAGTGCTAGCCCCAGCGGGGACTACGAGCAGTACTTC.

This clonotype has ten or more counts. J is TRBJ1-4 and V is TRBV7-2; the D is unclear. Germline V lookup: CDR1 SGHTA, CDR2 FQGNSA. The CDR3 totals 13 residues. V was pared by 1 base and J by 3 bases, with 3 bases between. This chain's CDR3 is CASSLGSNEKLFF. CDR3 bases: TGTGCCAGCAGCTTAGGCTCTAATGAAAAACTGTTTTTT.

In its sample, this clonotype was seen a few times. The V call is TRBV2, the J call TRBJ1-5, with 8 positions matching TRBD1. V shed 1 base and J 2 bases; nucleotides not matched to a gene: 4. This CDR3 has 16 amino acids. The germline V gene has CDR1 SNHLY and CDR2 FYNNEI. The CDR3 loop is CASSEGRGLGNQPQHF. CDR3 in DNA: TGTGCCAGCAGTGAAGGCAGGGGGCTTGGCAATCAGCCCCAGCATTTT.

This clonotype occurred many times. The rearrangement links TRBV7-9 to TRBJ1-4; possibly TRBD1 for D (5 bases). Trimming cost V 5 bases and J 7 bases, with 17 bases left between them. CDR3 length equals 15 residues. The V gene's germline CDR1 is SEHNR and CDR2 FQNEAQ (reference sequence). The CDR3 region is CASSAEGPRSEKLFF. DNA for the CDR3: TGTGCCAGCAGCGCCGAGGGACCTAGGAGTGAAAAACTGTTTTTT.